This TCR beta chain was obtained from a study of sequential checkpoint blockade in melanoma. Study-level background: Patients were randomized 1:1 to nivolumab-then-ipilimumab or ipilimumab-then-nivolumab first-line. Study-level results: Clinical benefit was about 30 times likelier when tumor T-cell fraction and clonality increased.

Comments on this clone: No antigen is known for it.

Treatment given: randomized to nivolumab then ipilimumab (arm A) or the reverse (arm B). Some clones are missing from TCRdb's copy, which holds only in-frame ones; the method was immunoSEQ multiplex PCR. The sample consists of thousands of clones, 20% to 25% of them appearing once. The sequenced sample was tumor tissue (inferred from file names), obtained from a patient given nivolumab and ipilimumab in sequence. The TCR was taken from a human donor with melanoma.

CDR3 nucleotides: TGTGCCAGCAGTTCTCGGGGTCCGAGGACTGAAGCTTTCTTT. As protein: CASSSRGPRTEAFF. The chain couples TRBV6-8 to TRBJ1-1, with unresolved D. Germline values: CDR1 MNHGY, CDR2 SAAAGT. V shed 4 bases and J shed 5 bases, with 14 bases lying between them. This CDR3 contains 14 residues.